The clone carrying this T cell receptor (beta chain) was found once. The antigen remains unidentified. The data were taken from a study of OX40 agonist ivuxolimab in advanced cancers. Study-wide background: Ivuxolimab, an agonist antibody against OX40 (CD134), was given to patients. Of mixed ages from about 23 to 79 and averaging approximately 60 years, the group was roughly 85% male.

The table came from immunoSEQ multiplex PCR; TCRdb's copy has only in-frame clones and leaves some out. This sample yields 25,000 to 35,000 clones, of which 80% are seen a single time; roughly 25% belongs to the top ten. Study observations and caveats: Those patients achieving a partial response at 0.1-3.0 mg/kg showed among the lowest clonal expansion.

Between the trimmed V and J ends, which lost 4 bases and 1 base, there was a span of 10 bases. The germline CDR1 and CDR2 sequences are MNHEY and SMNVEV (reference sequence). The CDR3 spans 14 residues. The receptor was isolated from an adult with an advanced solid tumor such as melanoma, head and neck, liver or kidney cancer. V usage is TRBV27 and J usage is TRBJ1-1; maybe TRBD1 (6 bases). The sequencing used CD4+ or CD8+ T cells sorted from blood, collected in a trial of the OX40 agonist ivuxolimab. In DNA form, the CDR3 reads TGTGCCAGCAGTTCCGGACAGCCGAACACTGAAGCTTTCTTT. This codes for CASSSGQPNTEAFF.